This T cell receptor (beta chain) was documented in a study of control samples from healthy donors and cancer patients. Sequenced by immunoSEQ multiplex PCR; TCRdb stores in-frame clones only, minus some. The data hold about 89,000 clones, with about 83% observed a single time. This CDR3 is 13 amino acids long. V lost 2 bases and J 4 bases, leaving 6 bases between the germline ends. The chain is built from TRBV12-3 or TRBV12-4 and TRBJ1-5; no reliable D call. This TCR derives from a woman between 40 and 50 years old in good health. Sequenced material: blood. The DNA for the CDR3 is TGTGCCAGCAGTTTATCCTGGAATCAGCCCCAGCATTTT. Protein: CASSLSWNQPQHF.